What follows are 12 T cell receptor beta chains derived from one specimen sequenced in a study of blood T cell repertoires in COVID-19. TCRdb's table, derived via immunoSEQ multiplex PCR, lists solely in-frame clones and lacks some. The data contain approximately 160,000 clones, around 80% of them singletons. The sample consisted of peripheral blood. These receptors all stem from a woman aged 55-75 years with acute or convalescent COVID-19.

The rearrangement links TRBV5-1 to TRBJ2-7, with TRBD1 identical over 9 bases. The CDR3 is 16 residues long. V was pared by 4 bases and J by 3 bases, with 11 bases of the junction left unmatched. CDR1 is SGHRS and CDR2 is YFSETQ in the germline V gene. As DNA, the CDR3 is TGCGCCAGCAGCCAGCCACCGGGACAGGGTTACTACGAGCAGTACTTC. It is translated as CASSQPPGQGYYEQYF.

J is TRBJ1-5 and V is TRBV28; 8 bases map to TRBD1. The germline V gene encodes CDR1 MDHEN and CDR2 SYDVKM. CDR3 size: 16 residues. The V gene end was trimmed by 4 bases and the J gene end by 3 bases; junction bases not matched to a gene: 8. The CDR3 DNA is TGTGCCAGCAGTTCGTGGGACAGGTCATACAATCAGCCCCAGCATTTT. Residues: CASSSWDRSYNQPQHF.

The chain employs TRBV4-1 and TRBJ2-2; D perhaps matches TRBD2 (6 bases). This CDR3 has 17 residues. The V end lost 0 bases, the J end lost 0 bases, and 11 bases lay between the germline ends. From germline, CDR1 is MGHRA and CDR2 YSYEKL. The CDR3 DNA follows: TGCGCCAGCAGCCAAGAGGATCGCGGGGCGAACACCGGGGAGCTGTTTTTT. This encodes CASSQEDRGANTGELFF.

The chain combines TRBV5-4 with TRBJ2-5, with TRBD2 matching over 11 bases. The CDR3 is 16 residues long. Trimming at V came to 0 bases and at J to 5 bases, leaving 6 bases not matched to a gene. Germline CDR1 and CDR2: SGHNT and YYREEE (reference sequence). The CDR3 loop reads CASSLGDSGGAETQYF. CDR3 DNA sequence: TGTGCCAGCAGCTTGGGGGATAGCGGGGGGGCCGAGACCCAGTACTTC.

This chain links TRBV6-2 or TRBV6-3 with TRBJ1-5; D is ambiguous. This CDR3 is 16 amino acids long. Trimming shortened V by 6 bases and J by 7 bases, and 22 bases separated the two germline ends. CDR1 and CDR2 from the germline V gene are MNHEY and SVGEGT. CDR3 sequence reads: CASSKILRERSQPQHF. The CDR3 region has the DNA TGTGCCAGCAGCAAAATTCTCAGAGAGCGAAGCCAGCCCCAGCATTTT.

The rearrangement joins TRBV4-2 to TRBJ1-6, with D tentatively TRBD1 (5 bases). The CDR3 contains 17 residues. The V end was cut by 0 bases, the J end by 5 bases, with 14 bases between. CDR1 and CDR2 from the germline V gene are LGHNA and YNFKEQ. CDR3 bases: TGTGCCAGCAGCCAAGAAAGGGCCGGGGGGAATAATTCACCCCTCCACTTT. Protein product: CASSQERAGGNNSPLHF.

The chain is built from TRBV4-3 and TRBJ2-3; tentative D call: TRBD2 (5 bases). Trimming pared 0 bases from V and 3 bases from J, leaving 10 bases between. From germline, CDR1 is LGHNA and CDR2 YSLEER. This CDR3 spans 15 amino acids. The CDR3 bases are TGCGCCAGCAGCCAAGATCGGCCGGGGACAGATACGCAGTATTTT. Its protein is CASSQDRPGTDTQYF.

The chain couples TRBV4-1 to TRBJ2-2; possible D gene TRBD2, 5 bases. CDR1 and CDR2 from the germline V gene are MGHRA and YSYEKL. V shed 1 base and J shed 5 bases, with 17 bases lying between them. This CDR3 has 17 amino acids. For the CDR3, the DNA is TGCGCCAGCAGCCAAGGCCGGACGGGTGGAGGAACCGGGGAGCTGTTTTTT. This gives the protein CASSQGRTGGGTGELFF.

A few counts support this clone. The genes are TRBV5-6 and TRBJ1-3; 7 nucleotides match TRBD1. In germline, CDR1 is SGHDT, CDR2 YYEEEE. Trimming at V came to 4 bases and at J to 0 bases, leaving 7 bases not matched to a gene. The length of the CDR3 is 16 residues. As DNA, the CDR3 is TGTGCCAGCAGCGAGACAGGGATTAGCTCTGGAAACACCATATATTTT. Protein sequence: CASSETGISSGNTIYF.

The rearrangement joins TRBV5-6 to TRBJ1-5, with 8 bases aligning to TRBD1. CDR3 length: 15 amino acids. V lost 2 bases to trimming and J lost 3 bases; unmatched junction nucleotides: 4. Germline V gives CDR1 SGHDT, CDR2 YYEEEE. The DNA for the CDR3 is TGTGCCAGCAGCTTCCTGGACAGGGACAATCAGCCCCAGCATTTT. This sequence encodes CASSFLDRDNQPQHF.

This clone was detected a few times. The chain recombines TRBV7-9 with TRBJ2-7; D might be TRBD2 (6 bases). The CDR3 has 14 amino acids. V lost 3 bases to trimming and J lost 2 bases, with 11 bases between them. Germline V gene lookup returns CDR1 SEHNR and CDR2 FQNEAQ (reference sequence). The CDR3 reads CASSFGTATYEQYF. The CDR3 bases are TGTGCCAGCAGCTTTGGGACTGCCACCTACGAGCAGTACTTC.

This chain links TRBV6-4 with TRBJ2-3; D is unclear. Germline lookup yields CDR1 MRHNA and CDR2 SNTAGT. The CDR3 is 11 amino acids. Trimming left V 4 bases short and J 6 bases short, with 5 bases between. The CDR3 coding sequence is TGTGCCAGCAGTGTCGGGGATACGCAGTATTTT. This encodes CASSVGDTQYF.